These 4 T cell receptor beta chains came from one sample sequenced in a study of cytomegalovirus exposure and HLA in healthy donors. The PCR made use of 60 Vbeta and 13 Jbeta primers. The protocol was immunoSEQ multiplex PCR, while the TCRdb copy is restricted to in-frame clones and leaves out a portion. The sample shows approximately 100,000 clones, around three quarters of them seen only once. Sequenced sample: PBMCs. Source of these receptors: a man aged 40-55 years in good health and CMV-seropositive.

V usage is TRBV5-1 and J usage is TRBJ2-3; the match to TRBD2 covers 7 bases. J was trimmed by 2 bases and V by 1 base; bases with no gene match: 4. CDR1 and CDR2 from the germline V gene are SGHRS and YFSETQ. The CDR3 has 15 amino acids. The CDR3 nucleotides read TGCGCCAGCAGCTTGCTAGCGGTTACCACAGATACGCAGTATTTT. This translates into CASSLLAVTTDTQYF.

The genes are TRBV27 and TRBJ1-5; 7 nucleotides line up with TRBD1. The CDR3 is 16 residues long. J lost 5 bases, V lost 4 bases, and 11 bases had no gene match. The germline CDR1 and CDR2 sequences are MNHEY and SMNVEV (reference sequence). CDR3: CASSSYDRVGDQPQHF. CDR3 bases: TGTGCCAGCAGTTCATACGACAGGGTGGGGGATCAGCCCCAGCATTTT.

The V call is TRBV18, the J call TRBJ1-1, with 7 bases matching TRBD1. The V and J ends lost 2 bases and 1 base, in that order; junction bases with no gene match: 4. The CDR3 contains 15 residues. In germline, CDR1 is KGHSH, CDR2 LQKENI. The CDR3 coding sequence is TGTGCCAGCTCACCAGCGGGACAGAGGAACACTGAAGCTTTCTTT. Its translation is CASSPAGQRNTEAFF.

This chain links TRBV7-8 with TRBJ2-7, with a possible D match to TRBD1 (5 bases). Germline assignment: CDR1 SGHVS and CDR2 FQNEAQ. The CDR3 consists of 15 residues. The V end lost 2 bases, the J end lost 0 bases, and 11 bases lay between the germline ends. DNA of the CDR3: TGTGCCAGCAGCTTATTGGACATGGTCTCCTACGAGCAGTACTTC. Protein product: CASSLLDMVSYEQYF.